This entry is about one T cell receptor beta chain. Its specificity is not known. V was clipped by 6 bases and J by 5 bases; unmatched bases: 12. The CDR3 is made up of 15 amino acids. CDR1 is MNHEY and CDR2 is SVGAGI in the germline V gene. In the CD4+ fraction, cells were divided into CD45RA+ naive and CD45RA-negative memory subsets. The repertoire was sequenced with immunoSEQ multiplex PCR; TCRdb's copy has only in-frame clones and lacks some. This table has roughly 2.2 million clones, 85% to 95% appearing once. This sample stems from a study of shared clonotypes between healthy human individuals. General study findings and limits: Clonotype sharing levels among donors were expected to vary with sequencing depth.

The specimen was naive CD4+ T cells from PBMCs. Subset in this sample: CD45RA+ positively selected. The genes are TRBV6-5 and TRBJ2-7; 8 bases match TRBD1. This sequence originates from a man aged 18 to 30 in good health. Some clones in this sample may be carry-over from other donors' samples. The CDR3 region is CASRSRGTGGHEQYF. CDR3 sequence (DNA): TGTGCCAGCAGGAGCCGCGGGACAGGAGGACACGAGCAGTACTTC.